These 18 T cell receptor beta chains were sequenced from one sample in a study of technical replicates of blood from a handful of donors. Sequenced by immunoSEQ multiplex PCR; TCRdb stores in-frame clones only, minus some. The table shows around 68,000 clones, with 91% occurring only once. Sequenced input: T cells isolated from PBMCs. These receptors were taken from a human donor in good health. Some clones in this sample may be carry-over from other donors' samples.

V gene TRBV7-9 combines with J gene TRBJ2-2; TRBD1 matches 8 bases. The CDR3 length is 17 residues. V shed 2 bases and J 9 bases; nucleotides not matched to a gene: 14. From germline, CDR1 is SEHNR and CDR2 FQNEAQ (reference sequence). The CDR3 region has the DNA TGTGCCAGCAGCTTATGGACCGGGACAGGTTTTAGTTGGGAGCTGTTTTTT. Encoded protein: CASSLWTGTGFSWELFF.

V and J are TRBV2 and TRBJ1-5; no clear D. V was clipped by 7 bases and J by 0 bases, with 13 bases between them. Germline V gene data show CDR1 as SNHLY and CDR2 as FYNNEI. The CDR3 has 15 amino acids. The CDR3 spells CASNHDFYSNQPQHF. The CDR3 DNA reads TGTGCCAGCAATCACGACTTTTATAGCAATCAGCCCCAGCATTTT.

This chain joins TRBV30 and TRBJ1-1; D uncertain. Germline CDR1 and CDR2: GTSNPN and SVGIG (reference sequence). There are 20 residues in the CDR3. Trimming took 1 base from V and 0 from J, leaving 27 bases between them. CDR3 amino acids: CAWSAHFSTGEGGMNTEAFF. The CDR3 DNA reads TGTGCCTGGAGTGCGCACTTTTCAACGGGTGAGGGTGGTATGAACACTGAAGCTTTCTTT.

The V and J genes are TRBV10-2 and TRBJ1-5; tentatively, D is TRBD1 (6 bases). Germline values: CDR1 WSHSY, CDR2 SAAADI. The CDR3 sequence is 14 residues long. V lost 8 bases and J 0 bases, leaving 11 bases between the germline ends. The CDR3: CASGQQGSNQPQHF. The CDR3 DNA follows: TGCGCCAGCGGTCAACAGGGTAGCAATCAGCCCCAGCATTTT.

The rearrangement links TRBV5-4 to TRBJ2-6, with D possibly matching TRBD2 (5 bases). Trimming took off 7 bases at V and 1 base at J, with 6 bases between the two ends. Per the germline V gene, CDR1 is SGHNT and CDR2 is YYREEE (reference sequence). The CDR3 is 13 amino acids. The CDR3 DNA reads TGTGCCAGCGAGCGGTCTGGGGCCAACGTCCTGACTTTC. It is translated as CASERSGANVLTF.

As to this clone: The junction departs from germline at one end; a sequencing error may be responsible. The chain is built from TRBV7-9 and TRBJ1-1; TRBD1 agrees at 9 bases. Germline V gives CDR1 SEHNR, CDR2 FQNEAQ (reference sequence). The CDR3 is 14 residues long. CDR3 nucleotide sequence: TGCGCCAGCAGATCTGGGACAGGGTACACTGAAGCTTTCTTT. It yields the protein CASRSGTGYTEAFF.

The CDR3: CASGLLAPQETQYF. CDR3 coding DNA: TGCGCCAGCGGACTACTAGCGCCCCAAGAGACCCAGTACTTC. The chain is built from TRBV5-1 and TRBJ2-5; TRBD2 matches 7 bases. The CDR3 loop spans 14 amino acids. V dropped 7 bases and J dropped 1; count of bases not matched to a gene: 7. Germline CDR1 reads SGHRS; CDR2 reads YFSETQ. The full variable domain, rest sourced from reference TRBV5-1 and TRBJ2-5, is KAGVTQTPRYLIKTRGQQVTLSCSPISGHRSVSWYQQTPGQGLQFLFEYFSETQRNKGNFPGRFSGRQFSNSRSEMNVSTLELGDSALYLCASGLLAPQETQYFGPGTRLLVL.

V is TRBV4-1 and J is TRBJ1-4; TRBD1 matches at 7 bases. Germline loops: CDR1 MGHRA, CDR2 YSYEKL. V was clipped by 4 bases and J by 4 bases; unmatched bases: 9. The CDR3 has 16 amino acids. The DNA for the CDR3 is TGCGCCAGCAGCCTGCAATCGGGACAGTTTAATGAAAAACTGTTTTTT. Protein product: CASSLQSGQFNEKLFF.

The CDR3 is CASTTTGGFMGYTF. The CDR3 DNA reads as TGTGCCAGCACGACCACAGGGGGTTTCATGGGCTACACCTTC. This chain connects TRBV2 to TRBJ1-2, with 8 bases lining up with TRBD1. Germline values: CDR1 SNHLY, CDR2 FYNNEI. V trimming: 7 bases; J trimming: 8 bases; junction bases outside the gene matches: 12. The CDR3 has 14 residues.

The chain recombines TRBV29-1 with TRBJ1-2, with 8 bases matching TRBD1. Germline V gene lookup returns CDR1 SQVTM and CDR2 ANQGSEA. V lost 5 bases, J lost 4 bases, and 6 bases stayed unmatched. The CDR3 totals 13 residues. CDR3 DNA: TGCAGCGTTTCGACAGGGGCTTCCTATGGCTACACCTTC. The encoded protein is CSVSTGASYGYTF.

V is TRBV9 and J is TRBJ2-5, with 9 positions matching TRBD2. The V segment lost 0 bases and the J segment 5 bases; nucleotides outside the gene matches: 5. Germline V gives CDR1 SGDLS, CDR2 YYNGEE. The CDR3 totals 15 residues. For the CDR3, the DNA is TGTGCCAGCAGCGTAGGCGGGAGGGCAGGGGAGACCCAGTACTTC. Its translation is CASSVGGRAGETQYF.

The chain has TRBV27 and TRBJ2-1; D perhaps matches TRBD2 (6 bases). Looked up from germline, CDR1 is MNHEY and CDR2 is SMNVEV (reference sequence). The CDR3 runs 17 residues. V was clipped by 2 bases and J by 5 bases, with 19 bases between them. CDR3 region: CASSLLRTGAPDNEQFF. The CDR3 DNA follows: TGTGCCAGCAGTTTACTCCGAACGGGAGCCCCAGACAATGAGCAGTTCTTC.

This chain joins TRBV10-3 and TRBJ2-2, with D possibly being TRBD1 (5 bases). This CDR3 region has 14 residues. Trimming cost V 7 bases and J 8 bases, with 17 bases left between them. In germline, CDR1 is ENHRY, CDR2 SYGVKD. The CDR3 sequence: CAITDRQGEGELFF. Here the CDR3 DNA reads TGTGCCATCACCGATAGGCAGGGCGAAGGGGAGCTGTTTTTT.

The rearrangement uses TRBV13 and TRBJ2-7; 8 nucleotides agree with TRBD2. With V trimmed by 5 bases and J by 3 bases, 12 bases remained unmatched. The germline CDR1 and CDR2 sequences are PRHDT and FYEKMQ (reference sequence). This CDR3 is built from 16 residues. CDR3 loop: CASSRWGTSGSYEQYF. CDR3 coding DNA: TGTGCCAGCAGCCGTTGGGGGACCAGCGGGAGCTACGAGCAGTACTTC.

This clone was picked up one time. This sequence joins TRBV29-1 and TRBJ2-7; 10 bases line up with TRBD1. V lost 5 bases and J lost 6; bases outside the gene matches: 13. This CDR3 comprises 15 residues. The V gene's germline CDR1 is SQVTM and CDR2 ANQGSEA. The CDR3 DNA sequence: TGCAGCGTTCAACCCCCCGGGACAGGGGATAGCGAGCAGTACTTC. Its protein product is CSVQPPGTGDSEQYF.

This clone was found once. The CDR3 reads CASGTSGKSVWTGELFF. CDR3 nucleotide sequence: TGTGCCAGCGGAACTAGCGGGAAAAGTGTATGGACCGGGGAGCTGTTTTTT. The chain joins TRBV11-2 to TRBJ2-2, with TRBD2 identical over 10 bases. Germline V gene lookup returns CDR1 SGHAT and CDR2 FQNNGV. V lost 8 bases and J lost 5; bases outside the gene matches: 14. The CDR3 is made up of 17 amino acids.

The V and J genes are TRBV4-2 and TRBJ2-5; perhaps TRBD2 as D (5 bases). The CDR3 consists of 15 residues. V was pared by 0 bases and J by 5 bases, with 13 bases between. Germline CDR1 LGHNA, CDR2 YNFKEQ. The CDR3 DNA reads as TGTGCCAGCAGCCAAGACCCCGGGGTAGGGGAGACCCAGTACTTC. It codes for CASSQDPGVGETQYF.

This clone was observed once. The chain recombines TRBV5-1 with TRBJ1-3, with a possible D match to TRBD1 (6 bases). The CDR3 is 15 residues long. V shed 4 bases and J shed 0 bases, with 11 bases lying between them. Germline V gene data show CDR1 as SGHRS and CDR2 as YFSETQ. CDR3 coding DNA: TGCGCCAGCAGCCCCGGACAGACCTCTGGAAACACCATATATTTT. Amino acids: CASSPGQTSGNTIYF.